This TCR beta chain is drawn from a study of cytomegalovirus exposure and HLA in healthy donors. Study observations and caveats: Compared with the approximately 700-donor mean, an Asian-associated ancestry cluster reportedly had fewer N-insertions, according to a later analysis.

This clone was counted once. Its specificity is not known. The PCR made use of 60 Vbeta and 13 Jbeta primers. TCRdb's copy holds only in-frame clones and misses some; the assay was immunoSEQ multiplex PCR. This sample yields more than 95,000 clones, of which about 59% are seen a single time; roughly 10% belongs to the top ten. With 1 base clipped from V and 2 bases from J, the junction kept 7 bases outside the gene matches. This CDR3 comprises 16 residues. Germline V gene lookup returns CDR1 SSHAT and CDR2 FNYEAQ (reference sequence). The V and J genes are TRBV7-7 and TRBJ2-5; TRBD2 aligns across 7 bases. The sample taken for sequencing was PBMCs. The clonotype comes from a woman aged 40 to 49 in good health and CMV-seropositive. The DNA for the CDR3 is TGTGCCAGCAGCTTAGGTGGGACTAAAGTTCAAGAGACCCAGTACTTC. Translated: CASSLGGTKVQETQYF.